Below are 20 T cell receptor beta chains sequenced from a single sample in a study of cytomegalovirus exposure and HLA in healthy donors. In the PCR, 60 Vbeta and 13 Jbeta primers were used. Clones were sequenced by immunoSEQ multiplex PCR, and TCRdb holds only the in-frame ones, with some missing. The sample yields more than 95,000 clones, about 12% seen once. The sequencing sample was made of PBMCs. These receptors all stem from a man aged 35 to 55 in good health and CMV-seropositive.

This rearrangement joins TRBV18 to TRBJ2-2; possibly TRBD2 for D (6 bases). CDR3 length equals 15 residues. Per germline, CDR1 KGHSH and CDR2 LQKENI. V lost 3 bases and J lost 3, with 11 bases in between. CDR3 amino acids: CASSPTRAHTGELFF. Written as DNA, the CDR3 is TGTGCCAGCTCACCGACTAGGGCCCACACCGGGGAGCTGTTTTTT.

In its sample, this clone was seen a few times. V and J are TRBV10-1 and TRBJ2-1, with D perhaps TRBD2 (5 bases). Trimming took 4 bases from V and 0 from J, leaving 13 bases between them. Germline V CDR1 and CDR2: WNHNN, SYGVQD (reference sequence). This CDR3 comprises 16 residues. The CDR3 spells CASSGAGPSSYNEQFF. CDR3 coding DNA: TGCGCCAGCAGTGGCGCGGGCCCGAGCTCCTACAATGAGCAGTTCTTC.

This clone has only a few counts. V and J are TRBV7-2 and TRBJ1-1; a possible D gene is TRBD1 (6 bases). V lost 0 bases to trimming and J lost 0 bases, with 11 bases between them. Germline V gene data show CDR1 as SGHTA and CDR2 as FQGNSA. CDR3 length: 16 residues. DNA of the CDR3: TGTGCCAGCAGCTTAGCTGGAGGACAGTTGAACACTGAAGCTTTCTTT. The encoded protein is CASSLAGGQLNTEAFF.

This clone was found a few times. The CDR3 sequence: CASSLEQDSGNTIYF. The CDR3 DNA reads TGTGCCAGCAGCTTGGAACAGGACTCTGGAAACACCATATATTTT. The chain couples TRBV5-4 to TRBJ1-3; a weak D match, TRBD1 (5 bases). V lost 0 bases and J lost 0, with 7 bases in between. Per germline, CDR1 SGHNT and CDR2 YYREEE (reference sequence). This CDR3 comprises 15 residues. Together with reference TRBV5-4 and TRBJ1-3, the CDR3 gives the full variable domain: ETGVTQSPTHLIKTRGQQVTLRCSSQSGHNTVSWYQQALGQGPQFIFQYYREEENGRGNFPPRFSGLQFPNYSSELNVNALELDDSALYLCASSLEQDSGNTIYFGEGSWLTVV.

The J gene is TRBJ2-5, the V gene TRBV7-2, with a possible D match to TRBD2 (6 bases). This CDR3 comprises 13 residues. Between the trimmed V and J ends, which lost 0 bases and 11 bases, there was a span of 13 bases. Germline loops: CDR1 SGHTA, CDR2 FQGNSA. The CDR3 loop is CASSLALTGEQYF. The CDR3 DNA sequence: TGTGCCAGCAGCTTAGCACTAACGGGGGAGCAGTACTTC.

This clone was observed a handful of times. The chain is built from TRBV7-9 and TRBJ2-7, with TRBD2 matching over 8 bases. Unmatched junction bases numbered 7, after V lost 1 base and J lost 5 bases. Germline assignment: CDR1 SEHNR and CDR2 FQNEAQ (reference sequence). The CDR3 loop spans 15 amino acids. The CDR3 DNA reads as TGTGCCAGCAGCTTAGTTCTAGCGGGTTTGCACGAGCAGTACTTC. This gives the protein CASSLVLAGLHEQYF. The entire variable domain, with the rest obtained from reference TRBV7-9 and TRBJ2-7, is as follows: DTGVSQNPRHKITKRGQNVTFRCDPISEHNRLYWYRQTLGQGPEFLTYFQNEAQLEKSRLLSDRFSAERPKGSFSTLEIQRTEQGDSAMYLCASSLVLAGLHEQYFGPGTRLTVT.

This clone was counted a few times. This chain joins TRBV27 and TRBJ2-2, with TRBD1 identical over 7 bases. Germline-derived CDR1 and CDR2 are MNHEY and SMNVEV (reference sequence). The CDR3 spans 14 residues. Trimming removed 6 bases from V and 0 bases from J; junction bases left unmatched: 1. CDR3 protein: CASRGTANTGELFF. The CDR3 DNA is TGTGCCAGCAGGGGGACAGCGAACACCGGGGAGCTGTTTTTT.

The gene calls are TRBV19 and TRBJ2-5; 8 bases are a match to TRBD2. The germline V gene encodes CDR1 LNHDA and CDR2 SQIVND (reference sequence). With V trimmed by 4 bases and J by 2 bases, 6 bases remained unmatched. The CDR3 loop spans 15 amino acids. The CDR3: CASSTGTSGQETQYF. CDR3 DNA sequence: TGTGCCAGTAGTACGGGAACTAGCGGACAAGAGACCCAGTACTTC. Full variable domain (outside the CDR3, taken from reference TRBV19 and TRBJ2-5): DGGITQSPKYLFRKEGQNVTLSCEQNLNHDAMYWYRQDPGQGLRLIYYSQIVNDFQKGDIAEGYSVSREKKESFPLTVTSAQKNPTAFYLCASSTGTSGQETQYFGPGTRLLVL.

The gene calls are TRBV7-2 and TRBJ2-1, with 10 positions matching TRBD2. This CDR3 spans 16 amino acids. CDR1 and CDR2 (germline): SGHTA, FQGNSA. The J segment lost 8 bases and the V segment lost 5 bases, leaving 12 bases of the junction unmatched. CDR3 sequence (DNA): TGTGCCAGCAGCACACTAGCGGGACGTGGGAGTCATGAGCAGTTCTTC. This encodes CASSTLAGRGSHEQFF.

In its sample, this clone was seen a few times. The chain couples TRBV10-1 to TRBJ2-7; 7 positions agree with TRBD2. This CDR3 has 13 residues. CDR1 is WNHNN, CDR2 SYGVQD, per germline (reference sequence). V shed 4 bases and J 7 bases; nucleotides not matched to a gene: 7. Written as DNA, the CDR3 is TGCGCCAGCAGTGGTCCTAGCGGCGGGGAGCAGTACTTC. Protein: CASSGPSGGEQYF.

Of note for this clone: Other nucleotide sequences in the sample specify the same CDR3. The chain joins TRBV5-1 to TRBJ1-6; D perhaps matches TRBD1 (6 bases). This CDR3 contains 16 residues. V was clipped by 2 bases and J by 0 bases, with 9 bases between them. Germline V CDR1 and CDR2: SGHRS, YFSETQ. This chain's CDR3 is CASSLTGSSYNSPLHF. Here the CDR3 DNA reads TGCGCCAGCAGCTTAACAGGGAGCTCCTATAATTCACCCCTCCACTTT. Filled out from reference TRBV5-1 and TRBJ1-6, the complete variable domain reads KAGVTQTPRYLIKTRGQQVTLSCSPISGHRSVSWYQQTPGQGLQFLFEYFSETQRNKGNFPGRFSGRQFSNSRSEMNVSTLELGDSALYLCASSLTGSSYNSPLHFGNGTRLTVT.

This clone was counted only a few times. The chain couples TRBV7-8 to TRBJ2-7; 8 bases line up with TRBD2. The germline gives CDR1 SGHVS, CDR2 FQNEAQ. V was clipped by 2 bases and J by 5 bases; unmatched bases: 11. The CDR3 covers 16 residues. This CDR3 is CASSLSLAGGLHEQYF. CDR3 DNA: TGTGCCAGCAGCTTAAGTCTTGCGGGAGGTCTCCACGAGCAGTACTTC.

This chain joins TRBV2 and TRBJ1-2, with 8 positions matching TRBD1. V shed 6 bases and J 5 bases; nucleotides not matched to a gene: 8. The CDR3 is 14 residues long. CDR1 and CDR2 (germline): SNHLY, FYNNEI. As DNA, the CDR3 is TGTGCCAGCAGAGAGATACAGGGGGTTTATGGCTACACCTTC. Translated: CASREIQGVYGYTF.

This clone occurred a few times. The chain joins TRBV6-6 to TRBJ2-7; D is ambiguous. The CDR3 runs 15 residues. Looked up from germline, CDR1 is MNHNY and CDR2 is SVGAGI (reference sequence). Trimming cost V 2 bases and J 2 bases, with 13 bases left between them. This chain's CDR3 is CASSYPNRLAYEQYF. The CDR3 nucleotides are TGTGCCAGCAGTTACCCTAACCGCCTTGCCTACGAGCAGTACTTC.

The chain employs TRBV5-1 and TRBJ1-1; TRBD1 matches 7 bases. The CDR3 contains 15 residues. Germline CDR1 reads SGHRS; CDR2 reads YFSETQ. Trimming took 4 bases from V and 1 from J; bases not matched to a gene: 7. As DNA, the CDR3 is TGCGCCAGCAGCAACCCCGGGACAGAGAACACTGAAGCTTTCTTT. Protein product: CASSNPGTENTEAFF.

The chain combines TRBV27 with TRBJ2-7, with a tentative D call TRBD2 (7 bases). CDR1 MNHEY and CDR2 SMNVEV come from the germline V gene (reference sequence). Trimming pared 3 bases from V and 4 bases from J, leaving 31 bases between. The CDR3 runs 20 residues. The CDR3 reads CASSFRLERGGYRMRYEQYF. The CDR3 DNA follows: TGTGCCAGCAGTTTTCGCCTTGAAAGGGGGGGGTACCGCATGAGATACGAGCAGTACTTC.

This rearrangement joins TRBV28 to TRBJ2-6; D may be TRBD2 (6 bases). Germline V gene sequence: CDR1 MDHEN, CDR2 SYDVKM. V dropped 2 bases and J dropped 2 bases, with 16 bases sitting between them. CDR3 length: 18 residues. The CDR3 here is CASSLAGIWGAGANVLTF. The CDR3 DNA sequence: TGTGCCAGCAGTTTAGCCGGGATATGGGGGGCTGGGGCCAACGTCCTGACTTTC.

The rearrangement uses TRBV19 and TRBJ2-7; 10 bases are shared with TRBD1. With V trimmed by 5 bases and J by 2 bases, 3 bases remained unmatched. Per the germline V gene, CDR1 is LNHDA and CDR2 is SQIVND (reference sequence). The CDR3 runs 14 residues. The CDR3 spells CASSGGQGTYEQYF. CDR3 DNA sequence: TGTGCCAGTAGTGGGGGACAGGGGACCTACGAGCAGTACTTC. Together with reference TRBV19 and TRBJ2-7, the CDR3 gives the full variable domain: DGGITQSPKYLFRKEGQNVTLSCEQNLNHDAMYWYRQDPGQGLRLIYYSQIVNDFQKGDIAEGYSVSREKKESFPLTVTSAQKNPTAFYLCASSGGQGTYEQYFGPGTRLTVT.

The gene calls are TRBV11-2 and TRBJ2-7; D remains ambiguous. This CDR3 contains 13 residues. Germline CDR1 SGHAT, CDR2 FQNNGV. V lost 2 bases, J lost 3 bases, and 8 bases lay in between. The CDR3 protein is CASSLRLDYEQYF. Written as DNA, the CDR3 is TGTGCCAGCAGCTTACGGCTAGACTACGAGCAGTACTTC.

V and J are TRBV5-6 and TRBJ1-1; 10 nucleotides match TRBD1. CDR3 size: 15 residues. After removal of 0 bases from V and 4 bases from J, the junction contained 3 bases not matched to a gene. Germline CDR1 SGHDT, CDR2 YYEEEE. CDR3 DNA sequence: TGTGCCAGCAGCTTGGTGGGACAGGGGACCACTGAAGCTTTCTTT. Translated: CASSLVGQGTTEAFF.